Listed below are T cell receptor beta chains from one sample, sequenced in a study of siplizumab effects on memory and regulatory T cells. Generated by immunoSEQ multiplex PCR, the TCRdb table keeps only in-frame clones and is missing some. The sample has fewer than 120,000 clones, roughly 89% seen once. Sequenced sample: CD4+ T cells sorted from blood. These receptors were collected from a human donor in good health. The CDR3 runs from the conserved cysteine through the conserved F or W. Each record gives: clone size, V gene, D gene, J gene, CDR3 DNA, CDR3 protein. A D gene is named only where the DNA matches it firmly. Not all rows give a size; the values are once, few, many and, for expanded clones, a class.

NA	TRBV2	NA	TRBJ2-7	TGTGCCAGCAAAGGTCAAGGGACACGGGTCTACGAGCAGTACTTC	CASKGQGTRVYEQYF
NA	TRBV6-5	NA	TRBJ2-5	TGTGCCAGCAGTTACTCGTCAGGGAGAGAGACCCAGTACTTC	CASSYSSGRETQYF
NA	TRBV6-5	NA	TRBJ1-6	TGTGCCGTTAGGAACAGGGATAATTCACCCCTCCACTTT	CAVRNRDNSPLHF
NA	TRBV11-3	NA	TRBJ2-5	TGTGCCAGCAGCTTAATGTTCGAGGAGACCCAGTACTTC	CASSLMFEETQYF
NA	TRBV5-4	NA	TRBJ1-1	TGTGCCAGCAGCTTGGAATGGGGTAACACTGAAGCTTTCTTT	CASSLEWGNTEAFF
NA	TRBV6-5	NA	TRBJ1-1	TGTGCCAGCAGTTACTCCGGGTACACTGAAGCTTTCTTT	CASSYSGYTEAFF
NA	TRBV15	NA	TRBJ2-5	TGTGCCACCACCTATTTTACAGGGCCCCAAGAGACCCAGTACTTC	CATTYFTGPQETQYF
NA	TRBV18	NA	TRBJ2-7	TGTGCCAGCTCACCACCGTCATCCTACGAGCAGTACTTC	CASSPPSSYEQYF
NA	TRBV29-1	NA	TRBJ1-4	TGCAGCGCTGGCGAGGGGGGGGACGAAAAACTGTTTTTT	CSAGEGGDEKLFF
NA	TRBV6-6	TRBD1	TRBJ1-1	TGTGCCAGCAGCCGGGGACAGCCAAACACTGAAGCTTTCTTT	CASSRGQPNTEAFF
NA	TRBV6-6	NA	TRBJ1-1	TGTGCCAGCTTAAGGATGAACACTGAAGCTTTCTTT	CASLRMNTEAFF
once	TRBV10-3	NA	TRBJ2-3	TGTGCCATCAGCACAGCAGATACGCAGTATTTT	CAISTADTQYF
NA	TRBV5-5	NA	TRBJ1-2	TGTGCCAGCAGCTTTTTAGAAGGGGCCAAGGGAGGCTACACCTTC	CASSFLEGAKGGYTF
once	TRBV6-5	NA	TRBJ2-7	TGTGCCACCAGACAGAAGTACGAGCAGTACTTC	CATRQKYEQYF
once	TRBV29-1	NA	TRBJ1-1	TGCAGCGTTGATTTGGGCATGAACACTGAAGCTTTCTTT	CSVDLGMNTEAFF
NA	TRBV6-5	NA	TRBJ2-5	TGTGCCAGCAGACTAGGGGGTGGAGAGACCCAGTACTTC	CASRLGGGETQYF
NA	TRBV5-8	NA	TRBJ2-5	TGTGCCAGCAGCTTGTTTCGTGGGGTAGAGGGGGCCCAGTACTTC	CASSLFRGVEGAQYF
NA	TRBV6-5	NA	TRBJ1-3	TGTGCCAGCAGTTCGCAGGGTGCTGGAAACACCATATATTTT	CASSSQGAGNTIYF
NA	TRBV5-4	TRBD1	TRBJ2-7	TGTGCCAGCAGCTTGGCGGGACAGTCATACTTAGGGTACGAGCAGTACTTC	CASSLAGQSYLGYEQYF
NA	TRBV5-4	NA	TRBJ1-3	TGTGCCAGCAGCGAACAGGGCACTGGAAACACCATATATTTT	CASSEQGTGNTIYF
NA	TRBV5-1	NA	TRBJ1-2	TGCGCCAGCAGCCGCGGCCAGAGTGGGGGCTATGGCTACACCTTC	CASSRGQSGGYGYTF
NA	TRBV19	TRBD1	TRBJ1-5	TGTGCCAGTAGGGGGACAGGGGATCAGCCCCAGCATTTT	CASRGTGDQPQHF
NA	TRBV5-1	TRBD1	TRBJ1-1	TGCGCCAGCAAGGTGGGGACAGCTAATTTGAACACTGAAGCTTTCTTT	CASKVGTANLNTEAFF
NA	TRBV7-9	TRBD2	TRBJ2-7	TGTGCCAGCAGCTTAGAGACTAGCGGGAGAAACTACGAGCAGTACTTC	CASSLETSGRNYEQYF
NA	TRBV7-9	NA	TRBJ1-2	TGTGCCAGCAGCTTTGCCGCAGGAAACCTCTATGGCTACACCTTC	CASSFAAGNLYGYTF
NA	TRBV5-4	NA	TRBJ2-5	TGTGCCAGCAGCTTGGAACGGCAAGAGACCCAGTACTTC	CASSLERQETQYF
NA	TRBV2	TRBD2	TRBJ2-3	TGTGCCAGGGGCCCTAGCGGGAGAGTAGATACGCAGTATTTT	CARGPSGRVDTQYF
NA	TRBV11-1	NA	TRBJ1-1	TGTGCCAGCAGCTTAACTCCCGGGGCCGTCCGAGTTGGAGCTTTCTTT	CASSLTPGAVRVGAFF
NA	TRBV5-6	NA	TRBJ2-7	TGTGCCAGCAGCTTGGCGGGACACCGCGGCACCTACGAGCAGTACTTC	CASSLAGHRGTYEQYF
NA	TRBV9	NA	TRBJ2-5	TGTGCCAGCAGCGTAGGGCAGCAAGAGACCCAGTACTTC	CASSVGQQETQYF
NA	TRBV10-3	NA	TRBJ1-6	TGTGCCATCAGTGAGTTTTCCTATAATTCACCCCTCCACTTT	CAISEFSYNSPLHF
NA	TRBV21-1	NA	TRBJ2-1	TGTGCCAGCAGCCAAGGGGGAGCGGGAATCTACAATGAGCAGTTCTTC	CASSQGGAGIYNEQFF
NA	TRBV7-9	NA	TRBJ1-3	TGTGCCAGCAGCTTAGACTGGTTGGGGTTTGGAAACACCATATATTTT	CASSLDWLGFGNTIYF
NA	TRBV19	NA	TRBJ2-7	TGTGCCAGTAGGACCGGGACTTCCTGGGCGGACGAGCAGTACTTC	CASRTGTSWADEQYF
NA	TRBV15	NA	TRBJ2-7	TGTGCCATCAGCCGGGACTCCTCCTACGAGCAGTACTTC	CAISRDSSYEQYF
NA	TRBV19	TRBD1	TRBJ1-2	TGTGCCAGCCAGAGAGGACAGGGTCTTAACTATGGCTACACCTTC	CASQRGQGLNYGYTF
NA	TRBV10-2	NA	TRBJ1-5	TGCGCCAGCAGTCGGGGTCTCAGGGACTTTGGGCAGCCCCAGCATTTT	CASSRGLRDFGQPQHF
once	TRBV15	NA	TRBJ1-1	TGTGCCACCAGCAGAGAACGGGGGAACACTGAAGCTTTCTTT	CATSRERGNTEAFF
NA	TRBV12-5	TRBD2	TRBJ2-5	TGTGCTAGTGGTCGCATAGCGGGGGGGACCCAGTACTTC	CASGRIAGGTQYF
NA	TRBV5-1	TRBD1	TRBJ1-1	TGCGCCAGCAGCTGGGACAGGGGTAACGCTGAAGCTTTCTTT	CASSWDRGNAEAFF
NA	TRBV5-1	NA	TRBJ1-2	TGCGCCAGCAGCTCGGAGGGACCCCCAAACTATGGCTACACCTTC	CASSSEGPPNYGYTF
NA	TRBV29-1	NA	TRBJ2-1	TGCAGCGTTGAAGAGCGGATAGCCAATGAGCAGTTCTTC	CSVEERIANEQFF
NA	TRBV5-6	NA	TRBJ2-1	TGTGCCAGCAGCGCGGACAGTAGAAATGAGCAGTTCTTC	CASSADSRNEQFF
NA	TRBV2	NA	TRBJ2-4	TGTGCCAGCACTCTTGATATAGCCAAAAACATTCAGTACTTC	CASTLDIAKNIQYF
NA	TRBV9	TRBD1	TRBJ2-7	TGTGCCAGCAGCACGGGACAGGCCATCTCTAGTGAGGAGCAGTACTTC	CASSTGQAISSEEQYF
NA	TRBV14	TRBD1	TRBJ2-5	TGTGCCAGCAGCCGAAGGACAGGACAAGAGACCCAGTACTTC	CASSRRTGQETQYF
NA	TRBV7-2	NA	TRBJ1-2	TGTGCCAGCAGCTTAGTCTGGACAGAATATGGCTACACCTTC	CASSLVWTEYGYTF
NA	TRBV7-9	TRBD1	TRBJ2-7	TGTGCCAGCAGCTTAAGGGACAGATATTACGAGCAGTACTTC	CASSLRDRYYEQYF
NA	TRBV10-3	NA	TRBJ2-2	TGTGCCATCAGTGCCGAAGGGGACGGGTACACCGGGGAGCTGTTTTTT	CAISAEGDGYTGELFF
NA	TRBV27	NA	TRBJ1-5	TGTGCCAGCAGTTTACGAAGGACGGCAAAGCCCCAGCATTTT	CASSLRRTAKPQHF
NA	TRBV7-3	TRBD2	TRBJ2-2	TGTGCCAGCAGCCCTGGACTAGCCGGGGAGCTGTTTTTT	CASSPGLAGELFF
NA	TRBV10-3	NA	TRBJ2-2	TGTGCCATGCAAGGGACTTTCAACACCGGGGAGCTGTTTTTT	CAMQGTFNTGELFF
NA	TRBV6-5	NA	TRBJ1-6	TGTGCCAGCAGTTACTCGCCCGAGGGGGATTCACCCCTCCACTTT	CASSYSPEGDSPLHF
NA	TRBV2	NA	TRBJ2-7	TGTGCCAGCAGTGACAGCCCCTACGAGCAGTACTTC	CASSDSPYEQYF
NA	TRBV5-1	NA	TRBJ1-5	TGCGCCAGCAGCTTGGGGGAGCGTCAGCCCCAGCATTTT	CASSLGERQPQHF
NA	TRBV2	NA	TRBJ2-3	TGTGCCAGCAGTGTAGACGGAATGGGAGATACGCAGTATTTT	CASSVDGMGDTQYF
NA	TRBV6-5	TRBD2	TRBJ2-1	TGTGCCAGCAGCAGCGGACTAGCGGGTGACAATGAGCAGTTCTTC	CASSSGLAGDNEQFF
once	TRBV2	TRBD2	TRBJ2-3	TGTGCCAGCGGTTTATTAGCGGGGGGGCCTGGAGATACGCAGTATTTT	CASGLLAGGPGDTQYF
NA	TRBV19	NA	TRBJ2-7	TGTGCCAGTAGTGACCTTTATGGGCAGGTCGTAAACGAGCAGTACTTC	CASSDLYGQVVNEQYF
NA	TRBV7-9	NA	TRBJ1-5	TGTGCCAGCAGCTTGGGGGTGGGACACAGCAATCAGCCCCAGCATTTT	CASSLGVGHSNQPQHF